These 10 T cell receptor beta chains came from one sample sequenced in a study of T-cell memory formation after mild COVID-19. TCRdb itself ran the 5' RACE reads through MiXCR, one entry per CDR3 protein. The data hold about 200,000 distinct CDR3 sequences, with 15% to 20% observed a single time. The sample consisted of PBMCs or a T cell subset sorted from them (not recorded which). These receptors originate from an adult woman who had mild COVID-19 (a few samples of this study predate the infection). Cell type and time point are not known.

This clonotype was picked up a small number of times. The V and J genes are TRBV10-3 and TRBJ2-7; TRBD1 is a possible D gene (6 bases). Germline CDR1 ENHRY, CDR2 SYGVKD. The CDR3 sequence is 15 residues long. The V gene lost 4 bases and the J gene lost 0 bases, with 13 bases spanning the gap. The CDR3 bases are TGTGCCATCAGTGCGGGACAAACTCCCTCCTACGAGCAGTACTTC. This codes for CAISAGQTPSYEQYF.

This clonotype was seen a few times. This chain uses TRBV9 with TRBJ2-1; maybe TRBD2 (5 bases). V was trimmed by 4 bases and J by 9 bases, leaving 17 bases between them. Germline V gene sequence: CDR1 SGDLS, CDR2 YYNGEE. The CDR3 is made up of 14 amino acids. For the CDR3, the DNA is TGTGCCAGCAGCTCGGACTCGGTGTACGGTGAGCAGTTCTTC. It encodes CASSSDSVYGEQFF.

The sample holds a few counts of this clonotype. The V and J genes are TRBV4-3 and TRBJ2-3, with TRBD2 identical over 10 bases. This CDR3 is 16 amino acids long. The junction had 10 bases not matched to a gene; V was cut back by 4 bases and J by 6 bases. Germline V CDR1 and CDR2: LGHNA, YSLEER. For the CDR3, the DNA is TGCGCCAGCAGCCGCTCGGGGACTAGCGATGGGGATACGCAGTATTTT. As protein: CASSRSGTSDGDTQYF.

CDR3 residues: CASSYSPEAETQYF. For the CDR3, the DNA is TGTGCCAGCAGTTACTCCCCGGAGGCAGAGACCCAGTACTTC. V gene TRBV6-5 combines with J gene TRBJ2-5; D may be TRBD2 (5 bases). Germline V lookup: CDR1 MNHEY, CDR2 SVGAGI. V gave up 0 bases and J gave up 4 bases, with 9 bases separating them. CDR3 length: 14 residues.

The genes are TRBV7-9 and TRBJ2-3; perhaps D is TRBD1 or TRBD2 (5 bases each). V lost 4 bases and J 4 bases, leaving 15 bases between the germline ends. Germline-derived CDR1 and CDR2 are SEHNR and FQNEAQ (reference sequence). CDR3 length: 15 amino acids. CDR3 sequence reads: CASSSRGQEADTQYF. The CDR3 DNA follows: TGTGCCAGCAGCTCGAGGGGTCAGGAGGCAGATACGCAGTATTTT. The whole variable domain, remainder taken from reference TRBV7-9 and TRBJ2-3, is DTGVSQNPRHKITKRGQNVTFRCDPISEHNRLYWYRQTLGQGPEFLTYFQNEAQLEKSRLLSDRFSAERPKGSFSTLEIQRTEQGDSAMYLCASSSRGQEADTQYFGPGTRLTVL.

The V gene is TRBV30, the J gene TRBJ1-1; no definite D call. Trimming took 5 bases from V and 6 from J, leaving 22 bases between them. Germline V CDR1 and CDR2: GTSNPN, SVGIG (reference sequence). CDR3 size: 15 residues. This CDR3 is CAWGRMFTEGSEAFF. CDR3 in DNA: TGTGCCTGGGGACGTATGTTTACTGAGGGATCTGAAGCTTTCTTT.

The J gene is TRBJ2-5, the V gene TRBV5-1; D is ambiguous. From germline, CDR1 is SGHRS and CDR2 YFSETQ. The CDR3 is made up of 12 amino acids. V gave up 4 bases and J gave up 5 bases, with 9 bases separating them. CDR3 sequence (DNA): TGCGCCAGCAGCCCTGGCACTGAGACCCAGTACTTC. It encodes CASSPGTETQYF.

This clonotype turned up a few times. V gene TRBV7-8 combines with J gene TRBJ2-7, with 8 positions matching TRBD1. V was clipped by 3 bases and J by 5 bases; unmatched bases: 9. Germline CDR1 SGHVS, CDR2 FQNEAQ. The CDR3 has 15 amino acids. The CDR3 region has the DNA TGTGCCAGCAGCTTTTACGGACAGGGTTTTAACGAGCAGTACTTC. As protein: CASSFYGQGFNEQYF.

The chain couples TRBV5-1 to TRBJ2-7; 8 bases are shared with TRBD2. CDR1 SGHRS and CDR2 YFSETQ come from the germline V gene. Trimming cost V 4 bases and J 1 base; bases outside gene matches: 7. CDR3 length: 15 residues. CDR3 DNA: TGCGCCAGCAGCCCCGGGAGGGCGTCATCCTACGAGCAGTACTTC. Protein: CASSPGRASSYEQYF.

This clonotype showed up just a few times. J is TRBJ2-1 and V is TRBV24-1; D possibly matches TRBD1 or TRBD2 (7 bases each). Germline assignment: CDR1 KGHDR and CDR2 SFDVKD. CDR3 length equals 15 residues. Between the trimmed V and J ends, which lost 10 bases and 2 bases, there was a span of 17 bases. This CDR3 is CATTAGGGPYNEQFF. Here the CDR3 DNA reads TGTGCCACGACGGCAGGGGGGGGTCCCTACAATGAGCAGTTCTTC.